This TCR beta chain was identified during a study of Graves' ophthalmopathy and Graves' hyperthyroidism. This clonotype was detected ten times or more. Amplification from RNA transcripts yielded the TCR beta CDR3 regions. Second-round multiplex PCR followed a first-round RT-PCR using HTBI primers. MiXCR was run by TCRdb on the multiplex PCR reads, yielding one entry per CDR3 protein. The repertoire holds roughly 480,000 distinct CDR3 sequences, with approximately 15% as singletons. The material sequenced was blood. This receptor was identified in a woman in her 30s with Graves' ophthalmopathy.

CDR3 sequence: CATSKRTGLTRYGYTF. In DNA form, the CDR3 reads TGTGCCACCAGCAAAAGGACAGGGCTGACGCGCTATGGCTACACCTTC. V and J are TRBV15 and TRBJ1-2; 8 nucleotides align to TRBD1. Germline trimming cut 4 bases from V and 4 bases from J; bases unmatched to any gene: 11. Germline V gene lookup returns CDR1 LNHNV and CDR2 YYDKDF (reference sequence). The CDR3 totals 16 residues.